Listed here are 24 T cell receptor beta chains from one sample, sequenced in a study of OX40 agonist ivuxolimab in advanced cancers. Profiling relied on immunoSEQ multiplex PCR, and the TCRdb table lists in-frame clones only, not all of them. The table lists almost 80,000 clones, roughly 80% of them singletons. The source material was CD4+ or CD8+ T cells sorted from blood, sampled in a trial of the OX40 agonist ivuxolimab. Source of these receptors: an adult with an advanced solid tumor such as melanoma, head and neck, liver or kidney cancer.

The chain recombines TRBV18 with TRBJ2-3, with 10 bases that match TRBD2. The V gene end was trimmed by 2 bases and the J gene end by 1 base; junction bases not matched to a gene: 6. Germline loops: CDR1 KGHSH, CDR2 LQKENI. The CDR3 consists of 17 residues. The CDR3 loop reads CASSPTESGGGTDTQYF. Written as DNA, the CDR3 is TGTGCCAGCTCACCAACGGAGAGCGGGGGGGGCACAGATACGCAGTATTTT.

The V call is TRBV4-3, the J call TRBJ1-4; possible D gene TRBD1, 5 bases. Looked up from germline, CDR1 is LGHNA and CDR2 is YSLEER. The CDR3 runs to 17 residues. The ends were cut back, 0 bases at V and 0 bases at J, with 11 bases in the middle. The CDR3 region has the DNA TGCGCCAGCAGCCAAGAGCCCCAGGGAGCAACTAATGAAAAACTGTTTTTT. Translated, it gives CASSQEPQGATNEKLFF.

The CDR3 sequence is CASSIASGPVNEQFF. CDR3 DNA: TGTGCCAGTAGTATAGCTAGCGGGCCCGTAAATGAGCAGTTCTTC. This chain uses TRBV19 with TRBJ2-1, with 8 bases aligning to TRBD2. Looked up from germline, CDR1 is LNHDA and CDR2 is SQIVND (reference sequence). The CDR3 contains 15 residues. The J segment lost 7 bases and the V segment lost 1 base, leaving 6 bases of the junction unmatched.

This sequence joins TRBV6-1 and TRBJ2-1, with 7 bases aligning to TRBD1. The ends lost 1 base at V and 6 bases at J; junction bases unmatched: 6. The CDR3 is 15 amino acids. CDR1 is MNHNS and CDR2 is SASEGT in the germline V gene. CDR3 in amino acids: CASSEEGAVFNEQFF. The CDR3 DNA is TGTGCCAGCAGTGAAGAGGGGGCCGTCTTCAATGAGCAGTTCTTC.

This clone was found a few times. The rearrangement links TRBV29-1 to TRBJ1-5; D call uncertain. The V end lost 5 bases, the J end lost 4 bases, and 9 bases lay between the germline ends. This CDR3 is built from 12 residues. Per germline, CDR1 SQVTM and CDR2 ANQGSEA. The CDR3 protein is CSVSGLNQPQHF. The CDR3 DNA reads TGCAGCGTTAGCGGCTTAAATCAGCCCCAGCATTTT. Using reference TRBV29-1 and TRBJ1-5 for the parts outside the CDR3, the full variable domain is SAVISQKPSRDICQRGTSLTIQCQVDSQVTMMFWYRQQPGQSLTLIATANQGSEATYESGFVIDKFPISRPNLTFSTLTVSNMSPEDSSIYLCSVSGLNQPQHFGDGTRLSIL.

The chain is built from TRBV12-2 and TRBJ1-5; TRBD1 is the table's D call, not checked against the DNA. TRBV12-2 is an annotated pseudogene. CDR3 length: 17 residues. CDR3 nucleotides: TGTGCAAGTCGCCCTCAAAGCACAGGCCTCTATAATCAGCCCCAGCATTTT. This sequence encodes CASRPQSTGLYNQPQHF.

This sequence joins TRBV4-2 and TRBJ2-2, with D possibly matching TRBD1 (6 bases). Germline V gives CDR1 LGHNA, CDR2 YNFKEQ. The CDR3 runs 14 residues. Trimming pared 4 bases from V and 8 bases from J, leaving 14 bases between. The CDR3 loop is CASSPFMGTGELFF. CDR3 sequence (DNA): TGTGCCAGCAGCCCTTTCATGGGGACAGGGGAGCTGTTTTTT.

This clone was detected once. The chain links TRBV5-4 to TRBJ2-5, with 11 nucleotides matching TRBD2. Trimming at V came to 0 bases and at J to 2 bases, leaving 12 bases not matched to a gene. The CDR3 runs 19 residues. Looked up from germline, CDR1 is SGHNT and CDR2 is YYREEE (reference sequence). The CDR3 region has the DNA TGTGCCAGCAGCTTGGCGGTACTAGCGGGAGAGGTGGTACAAGAGACCCAGTACTTC. It encodes CASSLAVLAGEVVQETQYF.

The chain employs TRBV18 and TRBJ1-1, with TRBD1 as a possible D gene (6 bases). The V gene lost 6 bases and the J gene lost 5 bases, with 16 bases spanning the gap. The CDR3 runs to 14 residues. Germline CDR1 reads KGHSH; CDR2 reads LQKENI. Here the CDR3 DNA reads TGTGCCAGCTCCCAAGGGGGGCGGAGAACTGAAGCTTTCTTT. Protein product: CASSQGGRRTEAFF. Looking up the rest from reference TRBV18 and TRBJ1-1 gives the full variable domain: NAGVMQNPRHLVRRRGQEARLRCSPMKGHSHVYWYRQLPEEGLKFMVYLQKENIIDESGMPKERFSAEFPKEGPSILRIQQVVRGDSAAYFCASSQGGRRTEAFFGQGTRLTVV.

This chain links TRBV6-4 with TRBJ2-3; D is undetermined. CDR1 MRHNA and CDR2 SNTAGT come from the germline V gene. The germline V and J ends were trimmed by 2 bases and 8 bases, with 5 bases remaining between them. This CDR3 has 11 residues. CDR3 region: CASSDRVTQYF. The CDR3 nucleotides are TGTGCCAGCAGTGACCGGGTTACGCAGTATTTT.

This clone was seen a handful of times. The V call is TRBV5-4, the J call TRBJ2-3; either TRBD1 or TRBD2 may fit D (6 bases each). Trimming left V 4 bases short and J 2 bases short, with 23 bases between. Germline lookup yields CDR1 SGHNT and CDR2 YYREEE (reference sequence). This CDR3 is built from 18 residues. CDR3 residues: CASSVNMGGELPTDTQYF. The CDR3 DNA follows: TGTGCCAGCAGCGTCAACATGGGGGGCGAACTACCCACAGATACGCAGTATTTT.

The V call is TRBV5-5, the J call TRBJ1-2, with TRBD1 matching over 8 bases. Germline CDR1 and CDR2: SGHKS and YYEKEE (reference sequence). J gave up 4 bases and V 0 bases, and 8 bases lay outside the gene matches. CDR3 length equals 16 residues. CDR3 loop: CASSLGLLTGAYGYTF. CDR3 DNA sequence: TGTGCCAGCAGCTTGGGGCTATTGACAGGGGCCTATGGCTACACCTTC. Complete variable domain (other parts from reference TRBV5-5 and TRBJ1-2): DAGVTQSPTHLIKTRGQQVTLRCSPISGHKSVSWYQQVLGQGPQFIFQYYEKEERGRGNFPDRFSARQFPNYSSELNVNALLLGDSALYLCASSLGLLTGAYGYTFGSGTRLTVV.

The rearrangement links TRBV10-1 to TRBJ1-3, with a tentative D call TRBD1 (5 bases). Germline-derived CDR1 and CDR2 are WNHNN and SYGVQD (reference sequence). With 7 bases removed from V and 2 bases from J, the gap between germline ends came to 12 bases. The CDR3 has 14 residues. The CDR3 sequence: CASTAGGTGNTIYF. As DNA, the CDR3 is TGCGCCAGCACCGCGGGGGGGACTGGAAACACCATATATTTT.

The gene calls are TRBV21-1 and TRBJ1-2; the table calls TRBD1, which could not be checked here. TRBV21-1 is a documented pseudogene. The CDR3 runs to 15 residues. The CDR3 loop is CASSKGGQGGSGYTF. CDR3 sequence (DNA): TGTGCCAGCAGCAAAGGAGGACAGGGGGGGTCTGGCTACACCTTC.

The genes are TRBV5-6 and TRBJ1-5; a possible D gene is TRBD1 (5 bases). The V and J ends lost 1 base and 4 bases respectively, with 12 bases between them. CDR1 and CDR2 (germline): SGHDT, YYEEEE. The CDR3 sequence is 15 residues long. CDR3 bases: TGTGCCAGCAGCTTGAGAGCAGGGCTAAATCAGCCCCAGCATTTT. This sequence encodes CASSLRAGLNQPQHF.

The chain is built from TRBV29-1 and TRBJ1-1; possibly TRBD1 for D (5 bases). The germline gives CDR1 SQVTM, CDR2 ANQGSEA. Trimming removed 4 bases from V and 2 bases from J, with 11 bases in between. The CDR3 consists of 13 residues. The CDR3 loop reads CSVGGNSNTEAFF. CDR3 nucleotides: TGCAGCGTTGGGGGGAACTCTAACACTGAAGCTTTCTTT.

This chain joins TRBV5-8 and TRBJ2-3, with TRBD2 identical over 14 bases. J lost 5 bases, V lost 2 bases, and 4 bases had no gene match. Germline V gene sequence: CDR1 SGHTS, CDR2 YDEGEE. The CDR3 loop spans 16 amino acids. The CDR3, as DNA: TGTGCCAGCAGCTTAGGACTAGCGGGGGGCAAAGATACGCAGTATTTT. Its translation: CASSLGLAGGKDTQYF.

The chain uses TRBV7-3 and TRBJ2-3, with TRBD2 identical over 8 bases. The V and J ends lost 1 base and 3 bases, in that order; junction bases with no gene match: 15. The CDR3 sequence is 19 residues long. From germline, CDR1 is SGHTA and CDR2 FQGTGA. CDR3 nucleotide sequence: TGTGCCAGCAGCTTAAGAGTTGGCGGGAGGACCGGCCTTACAGATACGCAGTATTTT. This sequence encodes CASSLRVGGRTGLTDTQYF.

This sequence joins TRBV5-4 and TRBJ1-4, with D hard to call. The CDR3 is 14 amino acids. The V gene's germline CDR1 is SGHNT and CDR2 YYREEE (reference sequence). The ends were cut back, 0 bases at V and 11 bases at J, with 14 bases in the middle. The CDR3 region is CASSLDLSHDKLFF. The DNA of the CDR3 is TGTGCCAGCAGCTTGGACTTATCCCACGATAAACTGTTTTTT.

This chain links TRBV11-2 with TRBJ1-3; no clear D. The CDR3 has 11 residues. Trimming left V 3 bases short and J 9 bases short, with 6 bases between. Germline V gives CDR1 SGHAT, CDR2 FQNNGV. CDR3 coding DNA: TGTGCCAGCAGCTTTGGGGTCACCATATATTTT. Its protein is CASSFGVTIYF.

The DNA for the CDR3 is TGTGCCAGCAGCCGGACAGAGAACACTGAAGCTTTCTTT. Translating it yields CASSRTENTEAFF. The rearrangement joins TRBV7-8 to TRBJ1-1, with a possible D match to TRBD1 (6 bases). Per the germline V gene, CDR1 is SGHVS and CDR2 is FQNEAQ. The CDR3 is made up of 13 amino acids. With 5 bases removed from V and 1 base from J, the gap between germline ends came to 8 bases.

This chain joins TRBV9 and TRBJ2-2; D is unresolved. Germline-derived CDR1 and CDR2 are SGDLS and YYNGEE. This CDR3 contains 12 residues. Trimming cost V 3 bases and J 6 bases, with 6 bases left between them. The CDR3 DNA reads as TGTGCCAGCAGCGAGCGTTCCGGGGAGCTGTTTTTT. This codes for CASSERSGELFF.

The chain carries TRBV28 and TRBJ1-6, with TRBD1 identical over 8 bases. CDR3 length: 15 amino acids. With 6 bases clipped from V and 13 bases from J, the junction kept 14 bases outside the gene matches. Germline values: CDR1 MDHEN, CDR2 SYDVKM. CDR3 DNA: TGTGCCAGCAGCCAGACGACAGGGGCGGGCAGGCCCCTCCACTTT. This sequence encodes CASSQTTGAGRPLHF. The variable domain in full, with the rest retrieved from reference TRBV28 and TRBJ1-6, is DVKVTQSSRYLVKRTGEKVFLECVQDMDHENMFWYRQDPGLGLRLIYFSYDVKMKEKGDIPEGYSVSREKKERFSLILESASTNQTSMYLCASSQTTGAGRPLHFGNGTRLTVT.

The CDR3 is CASSGQDRGGNTIYF. The DNA of the CDR3 is TGTGCCAGCAGTGGACAGGACAGGGGTGGAAACACCATATATTTT. The V call is TRBV28, the J call TRBJ1-3; TRBD1 matches at 9 bases. Germline V gene data show CDR1 as MDHEN and CDR2 as SYDVKM. J lost 3 bases, V lost 5 bases, and 5 bases had no gene match. The CDR3 is 15 residues long.